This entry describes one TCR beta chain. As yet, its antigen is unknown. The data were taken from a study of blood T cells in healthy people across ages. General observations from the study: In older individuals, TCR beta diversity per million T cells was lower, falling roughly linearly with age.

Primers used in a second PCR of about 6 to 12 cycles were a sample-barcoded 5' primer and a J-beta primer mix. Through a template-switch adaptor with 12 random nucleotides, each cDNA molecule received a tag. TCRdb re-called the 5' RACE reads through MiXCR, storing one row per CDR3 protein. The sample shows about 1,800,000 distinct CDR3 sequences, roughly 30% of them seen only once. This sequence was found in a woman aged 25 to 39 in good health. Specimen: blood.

CDR3: CSACEKGRGDYTDTQYF. The CDR3 DNA follows: TGCAGTGCTTGTGAAAAGGGACGGGGGGACTATACAGATACGCAGTATTTT. The V and J genes are TRBV20-1 and TRBJ2-3; 7 bases map to TRBD2. The junction had 17 bases not matched to a gene; V was cut back by 5 bases and J by 3 bases. The V gene's germline CDR1 is DFQATT and CDR2 SNEGSKA (reference sequence). This CDR3 region has 17 residues.